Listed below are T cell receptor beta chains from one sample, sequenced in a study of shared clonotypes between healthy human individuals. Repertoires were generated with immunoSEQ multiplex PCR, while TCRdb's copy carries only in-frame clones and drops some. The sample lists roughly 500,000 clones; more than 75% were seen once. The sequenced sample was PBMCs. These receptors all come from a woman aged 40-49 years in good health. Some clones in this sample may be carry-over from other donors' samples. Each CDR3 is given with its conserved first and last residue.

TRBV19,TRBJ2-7,CASRRGQDLGYEQYF
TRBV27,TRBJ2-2,CASSRGASGTGELFF
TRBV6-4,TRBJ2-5,CASSDPTSRAAFGETQYF
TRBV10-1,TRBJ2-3,CASSESSHRERDTQYF
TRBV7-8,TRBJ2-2,CASSPHTTGELFF
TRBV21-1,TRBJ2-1,CASSKARRGPTYNEQFF
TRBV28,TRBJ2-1,CASRGTRLDEQFF
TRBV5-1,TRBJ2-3,CASSLMGLTDTQYF
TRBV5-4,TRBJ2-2,CASGRQGNTGELFF
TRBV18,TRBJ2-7,CASSQTTSGIYEQYF